This T cell receptor (beta chain) was observed in a study of T cells in tuberculosis. The overall study: Sequenced TCRs come from CD1B-GMM tetramer-binding T cells. This South African cohort compared adolescents with or without latent tuberculosis against adults with active tuberculosis. Regarding the study as a whole: The TCR-beta difference was not significant; alpha differences partly reflected length. GMM-specific TCRs were nearer to active tuberculosis alpha repertoires, suggesting expansion.

Time point in this sample: new active TB diagnosis, blood taken before or within 7 days of starting treatment. With 3 bases clipped from V and 6 bases from J, the junction kept 3 bases outside the gene matches. The CDR3 is made up of 14 amino acids. CDR1 is MNHEY and CDR2 is SMNVEV in the germline V gene (reference sequence). Sequencing was performed with immunoSEQ multiplex PCR; in TCRdb, only in-frame clones are kept and a portion is missing. The profile shows fewer than 35,000 clones, more than 75% of them singletons. A word on this clone: Its antigen remains unknown.

The source material was PBMCs, sampled at tuberculosis diagnosis. The TCR comes from an adult with tuberculosis. The chain couples TRBV27 to TRBJ2-1; 9 positions match TRBD2. This chain's CDR3 is CASSFLAGPNEQFF. The CDR3 bases are TGTGCCAGCAGTTTTCTAGCGGGGCCCAATGAGCAGTTCTTC.